This TCR beta chain is from a study of cytomegalovirus exposure and HLA in healthy donors. Study results and caveats: There were reportedly fewer N-insertions in an Asian-associated ancestry cluster than the roughly 700-donor mean, in a later analysis.

The CDR3 loop spans 15 amino acids. The germline gives CDR1 MNHEY, CDR2 SVGAGI. The germline V and J ends were trimmed by 6 bases and 1 base, with 16 bases remaining between them. Turning to this clone: The antigen is not known.

Amplification used 60 Vbeta primers and 13 Jbeta primers. TCRdb's table, derived via immunoSEQ multiplex PCR, lists solely in-frame clones and lacks some. The repertoire holds 85,000 to 120,000 clones, 71% seen once, with about 2.8% in the top ten. The chain employs TRBV6-5 and TRBJ2-7; unclear D gene. Sample: PBMCs. The origin of this receptor is a female donor in good health and CMV-seronegative. The CDR3 here is CASSETETRSYEQYF. The DNA of the CDR3 is TGTGCCAGCAGCGAAACTGAGACTCGTTCCTACGAGCAGTACTTC.